One sample yielded the 25 T cell receptor beta chains listed below, sequenced in a study of a mutant IDH1 vaccine in newly diagnosed glioma (dated by TCRdb to the early 2020s). Their target antigens are unknown. Libraries came from the immunoSEQ multiplex PCR assay. The source is immuneACCESS, and TCRdb retained only in-frame sequences with V and J called. Part of the clones is not carried over; for the studies checked, unresolved V genes explain less than half of this, and the remainder is unexplained. In this sample the table shows about 48,000 clones, approximately 80% of which occur a single time. The ten largest account for 10% to 15% of the sample. The time point label corresponds to: week 35, safety follow-up. Every vaccine dose consisted of 300 ug of a 20-mer mutant IDH1 peptide in Montanide, administered subcutaneously together with topical imiquimod. The material was PBMCs, obtained from a glioma patient whose treatment included an IDH1 peptide vaccine. These receptor sequences come from a man in his forties with glioma.

The chain has TRBV5-1 and TRBJ1-1, with 9 nucleotides matching TRBD1. The V gene's germline CDR1 is SGHRS and CDR2 YFSETQ. This CDR3 spans 16 amino acids. V shed 3 bases, J shed 2 bases, and the junction held 8 bases outside the gene matches. The CDR3 nucleotides read TGCGCCAGCAGCTCCCTTCCGGGACAGGGAAACACTGAAGCTTTCTTT. Translating gives CASSSLPGQGNTEAFF.

This rearrangement joins TRBV19 to TRBJ2-5; D is possibly TRBD2 (5 bases). V gave up 5 bases and J gave up 5 bases, with 15 bases separating them. Per germline, CDR1 LNHDA and CDR2 SQIVND (reference sequence). CDR3 size: 14 residues. In DNA form, the CDR3 reads TGTGCCAGTAGTCAAGCCGTACGAGGGGAGACCCAGTACTTC. Its protein product is CASSQAVRGETQYF.

The chain is built from TRBV25-1 and TRBJ2-7, with 7 positions matching TRBD1. CDR3 length: 12 residues. Trimming at V came to 5 bases and at J to 6 bases, leaving 4 bases not matched to a gene. Germline V gives CDR1 MGHDK, CDR2 SYGVNS. In nucleotides, the CDR3 is TGTGCCAGCAGTTCAGGGGGTCTCGAGCAGTACTTC. Protein sequence: CASSSGGLEQYF.

This clone has ten or more counts. The chain recombines TRBV19 with TRBJ2-3, with 8 bases lining up with TRBD1. Looked up from germline, CDR1 is LNHDA and CDR2 is SQIVND (reference sequence). This CDR3 is 15 amino acids long. Germline trimming cut 1 base from V and 4 bases from J; bases unmatched to any gene: 4. CDR3 sequence reads: CASSIGGQVSDTQYF. The CDR3 DNA is TGTGCCAGTAGTATAGGGGGACAGGTATCAGATACGCAGTATTTT.

J is TRBJ2-5 and V is TRBV18, with unresolved D. This CDR3 contains 12 residues. The germline gives CDR1 KGHSH, CDR2 LQKENI. The V gene lost 3 bases and the J gene lost 3 bases, with 5 bases spanning the gap. The CDR3 spells CASSPAEETQYF. The CDR3 bases are TGTGCCAGCTCACCCGCGGAAGAGACCCAGTACTTC.

This clone was found a few times. The chain recombines TRBV4-1 with TRBJ2-2; weak D call: TRBD1 (6 bases). In germline, CDR1 is MGHRA, CDR2 YSYEKL. CDR3 length equals 14 residues. V was clipped by 5 bases and J by 4 bases, with 11 bases between them. CDR3 protein: CASSTGTSTGELFF. Here the CDR3 DNA reads TGCGCCAGCAGCACCGGGACATCCACCGGGGAGCTGTTTTTT.

The chain carries TRBV27 and TRBJ2-7, with D possibly being TRBD2 (5 bases). Germline loops: CDR1 MNHEY, CDR2 SMNVEV (reference sequence). This CDR3 region has 14 residues. V shed 6 bases and J shed 8 bases, with 20 bases lying between them. The CDR3 DNA follows: TGTGCCAGCAGCTGGCGGGCACAGAGTAACAAGCAGTACGTC. Protein product: CASSWRAQSNKQYV.

The CDR3 loop reads CSVTGLLGRDEQYV. The DNA of the CDR3 is TGCAGCGTCACGGGACTACTCGGCCGGGACGAGCAGTACGTC. The J gene is TRBJ2-7, the V gene TRBV29-1, with 7 bases aligning to TRBD2. Germline assignment: CDR1 SQVTM and CDR2 ANQGSEA. CDR3 length: 14 amino acids. Trimming took 6 bases from V and 5 from J; bases not matched to a gene: 13.

The chain employs TRBV25-1 and TRBJ1-5; a possible D gene is TRBD1 (5 bases). Germline assignment: CDR1 MGHDK and CDR2 SYGVNS. V shed 2 bases and J shed 0 bases, with 11 bases lying between them. The CDR3 loop spans 16 amino acids. The CDR3 DNA reads as TGTGCCAGCAGTGAAGGGGGGTACTATAGCAATCAGCCCCAGCATTTT. Protein: CASSEGGYYSNQPQHF.

The CDR3 sequence: CASSMGNNQPQHF. The CDR3 DNA follows: TGTGCCAGCAGTATGGGTAACAATCAGCCCCAGCATTTT. The J gene is TRBJ1-5, the V gene TRBV5-6; D unclear. V was cut by 5 bases and J by 3 bases, with 9 bases left in between. Germline V lookup: CDR1 SGHDT, CDR2 YYEEEE. CDR3 length: 13 residues.

This chain uses TRBV5-4 with TRBJ2-2, with 10 nucleotides matching TRBD2. V was pared by 4 bases and J by 2 bases, with 2 bases of the junction left unmatched. CDR1 is SGHNT and CDR2 is YYREEE in the germline V gene (reference sequence). The CDR3 runs to 15 residues. The CDR3 nucleotides are TGTGCCAGCAGCCCTAGCGGGGGAAACACCGGGGAGCTGTTTTTT. This encodes CASSPSGGNTGELFF.

V and J are TRBV7-8 and TRBJ1-5, with a possible D match to TRBD1 (6 bases). The length of the CDR3 is 15 residues. Trimming took off 3 bases at V and 4 bases at J, with 13 bases between the two ends. Germline values: CDR1 SGHVS, CDR2 FQNEAQ. The CDR3 DNA follows: TGTGCCAGCAGCTTGGAACAGGGCAGAAATCAGCCCCAGCATTTT. This translates into CASSLEQGRNQPQHF.

As concerns this clone: Other DNA sequences in the same sample also yield this CDR3. The rearrangement uses TRBV19 and TRBJ2-7; TRBD1 is a possible D gene (5 bases). Trimming pared 5 bases from V and 5 bases from J, leaving 10 bases between. Germline V gives CDR1 LNHDA, CDR2 SQIVND (reference sequence). This CDR3 comprises 12 residues. CDR3: CASSSGSHEQYV. The CDR3 DNA is TGTGCCAGTAGTTCAGGGTCTCACGAGCAGTACGTC.

This clone occurred a few times. The J gene is TRBJ2-3, the V gene TRBV10-3; D is possibly TRBD1 or TRBD2 (5 bases each). Looked up from germline, CDR1 is ENHRY and CDR2 is SYGVKD. The CDR3 has 15 amino acids. The V gene lost 1 base and the J gene lost 5 bases, with 13 bases spanning the gap. As DNA, the CDR3 is TGTGCCATCAGTGAGTTCGGGGCCGGGGAAGATACGCAGTATTTT. It specifies CAISEFGAGEDTQYF.

V and J are TRBV7-9 and TRBJ1-2; D is undetermined. Germline CDR1 SEHNR, CDR2 FQNEAQ (reference sequence). This CDR3 is built from 13 residues. Deletions cut 11 bases from V and 8 bases from J, with 21 bases between. Written as DNA, the CDR3 is TGTGCCGAATCCCCTCCTTCAGGTTGGGGCTACACCTTC. It is translated as CAESPPSGWGYTF.

This sequence joins TRBV9 and TRBJ2-3; possibly TRBD1 for D (5 bases). The CDR3 contains 15 residues. Germline lookup yields CDR1 SGDLS and CDR2 YYNGEE. Trimming pared 7 bases from V and 2 bases from J, leaving 17 bases between. This CDR3 is CASYPSGPFTDTQYF. DNA of the CDR3: TGTGCCAGCTATCCGTCAGGGCCGTTCACAGATACGCAGTATTTT.

The genes are TRBV5-4 and TRBJ1-6, with 7 bases that match TRBD1. CDR1 is SGHNT and CDR2 is YYREEE in the germline V gene (reference sequence). The CDR3 sequence is 14 residues long. Unmatched junction bases numbered 6, after V lost 4 bases and J lost 8 bases. CDR3 loop: CASSVDRDHSPLHF. The CDR3, as DNA: TGTGCCAGCAGCGTAGACAGGGACCATTCACCCCTCCACTTT.

The CDR3 sequence is CASSLIAAGGYGYTF. As DNA, the CDR3 is TGTGCCAGCAGCTTAATCGCGGCGGGGGGCTATGGCTACACCTTC. The V and J genes are TRBV7-9 and TRBJ1-2, with a tentative D call TRBD1 (5 bases). The V and J ends lost 2 bases and 4 bases respectively, with 14 bases between them. This CDR3 is built from 15 residues. Germline V gives CDR1 SEHNR, CDR2 FQNEAQ (reference sequence).

The chain employs TRBV9 and TRBJ2-3; 13 bases agree with TRBD2. CDR1 is SGDLS and CDR2 is YYNGEE in the germline V gene. CDR3 length: 16 residues. V lost 3 bases, J lost 5 bases, and 6 bases stayed unmatched. The CDR3 DNA is TGTGCCAGCAGCGACCTGGGACTAGCGGGAAGAGATACGCAGTATTTT. This codes for CASSDLGLAGRDTQYF.

This rearrangement joins TRBV27 to TRBJ1-1, with D possibly being TRBD1 (6 bases). The germline gives CDR1 MNHEY, CDR2 SMNVEV (reference sequence). The CDR3 loop spans 15 amino acids. The germline V and J ends were trimmed by 8 bases and 4 bases, with 20 bases remaining between them. The CDR3 protein is CASCQFRGQVTEAFF. CDR3 DNA: TGTGCCAGCTGCCAGTTCCGGGGGCAGGTCACTGAAGCTTTCTTT.

This clone has more than one count but fewer than ten. V and J are TRBV6-5 and TRBJ1-2; TRBD1 matches 7 bases. Germline CDR1 reads MNHEY; CDR2 reads SVGAGI. CDR3 length: 14 amino acids. V lost 6 bases, J lost 4 bases, and 8 bases stayed unmatched. CDR3 sequence: CASRTGQAIYGYTF. In DNA form, the CDR3 reads TGTGCCAGCAGAACCGGACAGGCGATCTATGGCTACACCTTC.

The V and J genes are TRBV7-2 and TRBJ2-1; D is ambiguous. The CDR3 is 15 residues long. V was pared by 1 base and J by 6 bases, with 13 bases between. Germline CDR1 is SGHTA and CDR2 is FQGNSA. The CDR3 spells CASSLGSWGSNEQFF. In nucleotides, the CDR3 is TGTGCCAGCAGCTTAGGATCCTGGGGATCCAATGAGCAGTTCTTC.

This clone was observed once. The gene calls are TRBV5-1 and TRBJ2-1, with a possible D match to TRBD2 (6 bases). Germline V lookup: CDR1 SGHRS, CDR2 YFSETQ. The V gene lost 3 bases and the J gene lost 4 bases, with 8 bases spanning the gap. The CDR3 length is 13 residues. The CDR3 bases are TGCGCCAGCAGCTCCGGGAGATACAATGAGCAGTTCTTC. The encoded protein is CASSSGRYNEQFF.

This clone has more than one count but fewer than ten. V and J are TRBV19 and TRBJ1-1; 7 bases line up with TRBD1. With 3 bases clipped from V and 4 bases from J, the junction kept 5 bases outside the gene matches. This CDR3 is built from 14 residues. Germline CDR1 LNHDA, CDR2 SQIVND (reference sequence). CDR3 in DNA: TGTGCCAGTAGTATTGGCCGGGACAGCACTGAAGCTTTCTTT. It translates to CASSIGRDSTEAFF.

This clone has a handful of counts. The chain has TRBV19 and TRBJ1-4; a possible D gene is TRBD1 (6 bases). Germline V CDR1 and CDR2: LNHDA, SQIVND (reference sequence). V was cut by 4 bases and J by 10 bases, with 13 bases left in between. The CDR3 contains 13 residues. CDR3 in amino acids: CASSTTGSAKLFF. CDR3 coding DNA: TGTGCCAGTAGTACCACAGGGTCGGCAAAACTGTTTTTT. The entire variable domain, with the rest obtained from reference TRBV19 and TRBJ1-4, is as follows: DGGITQSPKYLFRKEGQNVTLSCEQNLNHDAMYWYRQDPGQGLRLIYYSQIVNDFQKGDIAEGYSVSREKKESFPLTVTSAQKNPTAFYLCASSTTGSAKLFFGSGTQLSVL.